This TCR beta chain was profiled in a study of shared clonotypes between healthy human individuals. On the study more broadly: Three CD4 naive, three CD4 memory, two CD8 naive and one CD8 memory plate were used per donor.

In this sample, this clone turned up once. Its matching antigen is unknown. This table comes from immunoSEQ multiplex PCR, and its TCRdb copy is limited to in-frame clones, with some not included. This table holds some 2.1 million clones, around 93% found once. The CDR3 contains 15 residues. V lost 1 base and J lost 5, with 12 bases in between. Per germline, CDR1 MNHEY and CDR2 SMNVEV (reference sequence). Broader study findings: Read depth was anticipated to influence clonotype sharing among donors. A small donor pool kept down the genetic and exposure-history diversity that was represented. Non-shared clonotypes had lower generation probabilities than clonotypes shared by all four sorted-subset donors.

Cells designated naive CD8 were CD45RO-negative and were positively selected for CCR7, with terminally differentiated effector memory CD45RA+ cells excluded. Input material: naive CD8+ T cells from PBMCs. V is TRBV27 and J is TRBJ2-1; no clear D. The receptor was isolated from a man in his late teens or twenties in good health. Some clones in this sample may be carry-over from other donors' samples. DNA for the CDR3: TGTGCCAGCAGTTTATGGGCGACTTCGCACAATGAGCAGTTCTTC. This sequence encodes CASSLWATSHNEQFF.